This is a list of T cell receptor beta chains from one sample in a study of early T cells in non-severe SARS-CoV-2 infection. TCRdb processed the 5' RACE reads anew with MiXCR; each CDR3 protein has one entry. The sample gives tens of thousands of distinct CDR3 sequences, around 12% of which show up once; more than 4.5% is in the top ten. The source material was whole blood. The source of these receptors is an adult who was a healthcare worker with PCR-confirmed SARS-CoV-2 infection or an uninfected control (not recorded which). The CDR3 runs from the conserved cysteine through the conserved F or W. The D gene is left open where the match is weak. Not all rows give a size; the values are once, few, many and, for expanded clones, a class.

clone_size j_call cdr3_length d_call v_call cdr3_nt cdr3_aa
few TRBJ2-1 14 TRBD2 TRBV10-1 TGCGCCAGCAGTCAGACTAGCGGGTCCAATGAGCAGTTCTTC CASSQTSGSNEQFF
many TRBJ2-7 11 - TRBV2 TGTGCCAGCAGGAGCCATTACGAGCAGTACTTC CASRSHYEQYF
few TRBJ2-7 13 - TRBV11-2 TGTGCCAGCAGTAGGCGAACATACTACGAGCAGTACTTC CASSRRTYYEQYF
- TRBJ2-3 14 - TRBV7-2 TGTGCCAGCAGCTTCCGACCAGCAGCAGATACGCAGTATTTT CASSFRPAADTQYF
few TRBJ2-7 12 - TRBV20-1 TGCAGTGCTAGTGGGGGCTCCTACGAGCAGTACTTC CSASGGSYEQYF
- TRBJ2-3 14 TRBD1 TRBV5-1 TGCGCCAGCAGCTGGGGGACAGGCACAGATACGCAGTATTTT CASSWGTGTDTQYF
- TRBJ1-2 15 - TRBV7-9 TGTGCCAGCAGCGCTGTTTTAGAGGCCCAGGCTGGCTACACCTTC CASSAVLEAQAGYTF
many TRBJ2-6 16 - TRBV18 TGTGCCAGCTCATCCCCCGTTCTTACTGGGGCCAACGTCCTGACTTTC CASSSPVLTGANVLTF
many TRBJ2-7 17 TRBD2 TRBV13 TGTGCCAGCAGCTCCATGACTAGCGGGAGAGCCCTCTACGAGCAGTACTTC CASSSMTSGRALYEQYF
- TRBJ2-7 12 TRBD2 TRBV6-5 TGTGCCACCTGGGGGGGTCCCTACGAGCAGTACTTC CATWGGPYEQYF
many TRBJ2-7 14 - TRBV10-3 TGTGCCATCAGCCCGACCTTGATAACCAACGAGCAGTACTTC CAISPTLITNEQYF
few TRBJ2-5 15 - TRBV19 TGTGCCAGTAGGCCATCCGCGGCGAGCCAAGAGACCCAGTACTTC CASRPSAASQETQYF
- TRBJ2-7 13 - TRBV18 TGTGCCAGCTCACCCGACCAGGGGAGCGAGCAGTACTTC CASSPDQGSEQYF
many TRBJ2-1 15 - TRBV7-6 TGTGCCAGCAGCTTAGGGGCGGGACCTCTGGGGAAGCAGTTCTTC CASSLGAGPLGKQFF
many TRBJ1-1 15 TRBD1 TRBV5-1 TGCGCCAGCAGCATGACAGGGCCTCCGGTGACTGAAGCTTTCTTT CASSMTGPPVTEAFF
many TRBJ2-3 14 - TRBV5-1 TGCGCCAGCGGAAAGCGGGTCGGATCAGATACGCAGTATTTT CASGKRVGSDTQYF
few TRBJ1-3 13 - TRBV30 TGTGCCCGTCGCGGGCCCCCGGGGAACACCATATATTTT CARRGPPGNTIYF
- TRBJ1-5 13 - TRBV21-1 TGTGCCAGCAGGTACAGGGGGCATCAGCCCCAGCATTTT CASRYRGHQPQHF
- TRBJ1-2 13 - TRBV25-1 TGTGCCAGCAGTACACAGGGCGGCTATGGCTACACCTTC CASSTQGGYGYTF
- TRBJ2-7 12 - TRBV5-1 TGCGCCAGCAGCTTGGACAGACGCGAGCAGTACTTC CASSLDRREQYF
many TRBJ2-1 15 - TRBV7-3 TGTGCCAGCAGCTCCGGGACCAGCCCCTACAATGAGCAGTTCTTC CASSSGTSPYNEQFF
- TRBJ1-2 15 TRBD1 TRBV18 TGTGCCAGCTCACCTACAGGGGTTACGCGAGATGGCTACACCTTC CASSPTGVTRDGYTF
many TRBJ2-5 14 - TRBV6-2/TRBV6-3 TGTGCCAGCAGGGGGACTGAATCCGGGGAGACCCAGTACTTC CASRGTESGETQYF
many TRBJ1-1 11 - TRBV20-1 TGCAGTGCCCTCGGGGGCACTGAAGCTTTCTTT CSALGGTEAFF
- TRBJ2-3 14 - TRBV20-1 TGCAGTGCTAGCGGGCAGGGGCGCACAGATACGCAGTATTTT CSASGQGRTDTQYF